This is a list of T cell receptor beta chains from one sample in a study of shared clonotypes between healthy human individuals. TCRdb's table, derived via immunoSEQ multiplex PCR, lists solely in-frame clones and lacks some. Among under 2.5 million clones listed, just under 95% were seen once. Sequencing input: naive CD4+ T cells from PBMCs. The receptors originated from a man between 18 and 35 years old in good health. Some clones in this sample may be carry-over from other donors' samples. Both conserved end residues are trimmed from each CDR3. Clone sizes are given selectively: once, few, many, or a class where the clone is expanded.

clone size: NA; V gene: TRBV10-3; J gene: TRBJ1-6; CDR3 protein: AISESTGGNSPLH
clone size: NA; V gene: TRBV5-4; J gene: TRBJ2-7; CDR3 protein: ASSLGGRDNLRQY
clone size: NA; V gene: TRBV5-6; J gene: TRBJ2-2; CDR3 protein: ASSFPSTGELF
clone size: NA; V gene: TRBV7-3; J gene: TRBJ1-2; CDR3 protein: ASSKTGGPPYGYT
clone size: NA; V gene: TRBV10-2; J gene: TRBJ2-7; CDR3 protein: ASSGLAGGTYEQY
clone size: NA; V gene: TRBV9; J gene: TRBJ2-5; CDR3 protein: ASSPRGGRGWSTGPETQY
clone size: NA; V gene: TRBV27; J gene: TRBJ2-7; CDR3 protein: ASSLQQGAAYEQY
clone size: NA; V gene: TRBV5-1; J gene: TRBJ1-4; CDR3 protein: ASSLEGASRNEKLF
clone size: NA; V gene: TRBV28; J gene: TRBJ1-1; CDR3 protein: ASSRDTGSSEAF
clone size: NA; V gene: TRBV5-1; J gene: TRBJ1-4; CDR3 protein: ASSFGTGGEKLF
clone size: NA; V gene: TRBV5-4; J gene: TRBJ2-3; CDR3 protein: ASSLGRGGITDTQY
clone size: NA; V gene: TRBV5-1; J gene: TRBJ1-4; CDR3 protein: ASSLEGGSNEKLF
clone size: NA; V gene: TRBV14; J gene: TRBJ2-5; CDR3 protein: ASSQGEGAQTQY
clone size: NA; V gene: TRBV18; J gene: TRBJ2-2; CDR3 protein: ASSPQGAILTGELF
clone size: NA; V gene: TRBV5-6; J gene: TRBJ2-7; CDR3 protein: ASSYLAGGAYEQY
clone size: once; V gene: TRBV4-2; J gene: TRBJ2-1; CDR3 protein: ASSQGVTTSNEQF
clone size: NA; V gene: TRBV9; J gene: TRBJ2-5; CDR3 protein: ASSVAPASQETQY
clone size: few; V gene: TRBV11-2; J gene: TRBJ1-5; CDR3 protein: ASSFGGANQPQH
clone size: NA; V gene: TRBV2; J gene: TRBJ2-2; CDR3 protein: ASSVEGGTGELF
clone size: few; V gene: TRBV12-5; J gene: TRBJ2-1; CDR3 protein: ASGLATGKGANEQF
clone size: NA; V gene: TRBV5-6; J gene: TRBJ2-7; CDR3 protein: ASSLYLPGEQY
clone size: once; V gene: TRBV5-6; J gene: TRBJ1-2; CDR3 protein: ASRGQGRHYGYT
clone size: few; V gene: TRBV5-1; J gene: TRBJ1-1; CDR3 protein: ASSLETGGSTEAF
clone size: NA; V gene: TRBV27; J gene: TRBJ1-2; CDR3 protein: ASSPPRGLGDGYT
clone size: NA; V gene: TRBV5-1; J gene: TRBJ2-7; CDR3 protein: ASSVEREIYEQY
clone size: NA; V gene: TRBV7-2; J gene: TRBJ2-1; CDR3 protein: ASRAGGSYNEQF
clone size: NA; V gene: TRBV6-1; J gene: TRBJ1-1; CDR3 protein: ASRRTAYTEAF
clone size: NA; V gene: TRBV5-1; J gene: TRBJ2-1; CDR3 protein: ASSLGTDYDYNEQF
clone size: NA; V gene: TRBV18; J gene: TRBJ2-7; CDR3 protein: ASSPPSYYEQY
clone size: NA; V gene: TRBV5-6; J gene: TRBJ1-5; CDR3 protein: ASSSIEPGQPQH
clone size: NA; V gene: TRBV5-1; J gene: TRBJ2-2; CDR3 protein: ASSLEGPANTGELF
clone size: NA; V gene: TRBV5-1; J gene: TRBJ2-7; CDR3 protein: ASSLEGLREQY
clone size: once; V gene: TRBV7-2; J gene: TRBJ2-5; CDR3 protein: ASSFIAGVQETQY
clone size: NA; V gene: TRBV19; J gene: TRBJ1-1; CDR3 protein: ASRAGPHEAF
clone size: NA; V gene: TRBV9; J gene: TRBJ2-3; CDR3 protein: ASSTREGSTDTQY
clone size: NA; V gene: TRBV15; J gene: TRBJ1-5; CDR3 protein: ATSTKDEAWSQPQH
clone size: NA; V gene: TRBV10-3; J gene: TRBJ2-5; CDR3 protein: AISEDFASQETQY
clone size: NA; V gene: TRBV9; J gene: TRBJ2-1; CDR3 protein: ASSVGRELNEQF
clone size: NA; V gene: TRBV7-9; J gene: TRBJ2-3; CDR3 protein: ASSTVGLGIDTQY
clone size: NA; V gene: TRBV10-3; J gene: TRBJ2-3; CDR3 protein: AIAREGRTDTQY
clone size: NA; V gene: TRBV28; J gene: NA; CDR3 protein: ASARRVPYEQY
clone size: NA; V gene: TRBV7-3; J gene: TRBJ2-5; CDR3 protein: ASSPTGEEETQY
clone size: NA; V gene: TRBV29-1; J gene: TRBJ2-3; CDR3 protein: SLLTGRSTDTQY